This is a list of T cell receptor beta chains from one sample in a study of T cells and Merkel cell carcinoma outcomes. Sequencing was performed with immunoSEQ multiplex PCR; in TCRdb, only in-frame clones are kept and a portion is missing. Among 15,000 to 25,000 clones, over 70% were seen once, and the ten largest hold 3% to 3.5%. What was sequenced was tumor tissue from Merkel cell carcinoma. All receptors derive from a human donor with Merkel cell carcinoma. Each CDR3 is given with its conserved first and last residue. The order of the fields is J gene, clone size, V gene, CDR3 protein. For some rows the clone size is stated as once, few or many, or as a class when expanded; others skip it.

>TRBJ1-1|.|TRBV9
CASSPNGLSEAFF
>TRBJ1-3|.|TRBV28
CASSLWGGNIIYF
>TRBJ2-5|.|TRBV15
CATSRVELGPTQETQYF
>TRBJ2-2|.|TRBV15
CATSRDLTWGAGSGELFF
>TRBJ2-7|.|TRBV10-3
CAISESIRGYYEQYF
>TRBJ1-5|.|TRBV28
CASSPGTGVEFGQPQHF
>TRBJ1-2|.|TRBV9
CASSAYGTLGYGYTF
>TRBJ2-7|.|TRBV25-1
CASSTLGTASYEQYF
>TRBJ1-2|few|TRBV6-5
CASREGQGSRGYTF
>TRBJ1-5|.|TRBV7-9
CASSLAGLTLNQPQHF
>TRBJ1-1|once|TRBV27
CASSLNRVAEAFF
>TRBJ1-2|.|TRBV7-9
CASSLGSYGYTF
>TRBJ2-3|.|TRBV5-1
CASSLASTGLRTDTQYF
>TRBJ1-3|.|TRBV25-1
CASSESGQGGDTIYF
>TRBJ2-3|.|TRBV6-5
CASSIKLTDTQYF
>TRBJ1-6|.|TRBV5-1
CASSLDGGAGWLNSPLHF
>TRBJ2-1|once|TRBV4-2
CASSRGQGYNEQFF
>TRBJ2-1|.|TRBV10-1
CASSERDLINEQFF
>TRBJ1-5|.|TRBV7-9
CASSLGRGNQPQHF
>TRBJ1-4|.|TRBV19
CASSSAGQGLGEKLFF
>TRBJ1-1|few|TRBV5-6
CASSSQGVTEAFF
>TRBJ1-2|.|TRBV28
CASSLERGRGYTF
>TRBJ1-4|.|TRBV6-1
CASRPGPTNEKLFF
>TRBJ1-1|.|TRBV11-3
CASSWGGGNTEAFF
>TRBJ1-2|.|TRBV5-1
CASGETDREGYTF
>TRBJ2-5|few|TRBV7-7
CASGSGSLETQYF
>TRBJ2-5|.|TRBV19
CASAKGSGRQTQYF
>TRBJ1-5|.|TRBV25-1
CASSDSGTGANQPQHF
>TRBJ1-1|.|TRBV7-2
CALEWGAEAFF
>TRBJ2-7|.|TRBV5-8
CASSFAGIGYEQYF
>TRBJ2-7|.|TRBV27
CASRRYSRAYEQYF
>TRBJ2-1|.|TRBV29-1
CSVEDRTSERYNEQFF
>TRBJ1-1|.|TRBV5-4
CASSLKSGEAFF
>TRBJ2-7|.|TRBV7-9
CASSNRDSGSSYEQYF
>TRBJ2-1|.|TRBV5-1
CASSLLAGGPREQFF
>TRBJ2-1|few|TRBV5-5
CASSFKTGGLNEQFF
>TRBJ1-2|.|TRBV28
CASSFNRGYGYTF
>TRBJ1-2|.|TRBV5-1
CASGLRARGVNYGYTF
>TRBJ2-5|.|TRBV5-7
CASTPQEGGGETQYF
>TRBJ2-3|.|TRBV18
CASSPMSGVSTDTQYF
>TRBJ2-2|.|TRBV7-6
CASSLGLHTGELFF